This T cell receptor (beta chain) appears in the sequencing data of a study of T cells expressing NK-cell markers. Germline CDR1 MNHEY, CDR2 SMNVEV (reference sequence). This CDR3 region has 15 residues. For each CDR3 protein, TCRdb gives one entry from its re-call of the 5' RACE reads, without DNA. The specimen's table records about 160,000 distinct CDR3 sequences. The genes are TRBV27 and TRBJ2-3. This clonotype was sampled from a man aged 18-75 years in good health. The sample taken for sequencing was blood T cells: a sorted CD56 or NKG2C T cell subset, CD4+ or CD8+ T cells, or bulk PBMC T cells (not recorded which). CDR3 region: CASRGMVKHTDTQYF.